This T cell receptor (beta chain) is from a study of prognosis after radiotherapy for stage I lung cancer. Looking at the study overall: No patient received concurrent therapy with stereotactic body radiotherapy.

The study amplified the TCR beta CDR3 region from genomic DNA. This amplification was carried out by two rounds of multiplex PCR. For every TRBV and TRBJ gene, a specific primer was used in first-round PCR. In TCRdb, the multiplex PCR reads were re-called with MiXCR into one record per CDR3 protein. The sample records some 60,000 distinct CDR3 sequences, about 25% being singletons. This CDR3 is 15 amino acids long. The germline V and J ends were trimmed by 2 bases and 5 bases, with 12 bases remaining between them. Per the germline V gene, CDR1 is SGHVS and CDR2 is FQNEAQ. General study findings and limits: Usage of the TRBV and TRBJ genes (in patients with versus without metastases) was reportedly different.

At least ten counts were recorded for this clonotype. The antigen remains undetermined. This chain connects TRBV7-8 to TRBJ1-4; a weak D match, TRBD1 (6 bases). The source is a donor at least 50 years old with non-small cell lung cancer. The sequencing here drew on PBMCs, taken before or after stereotactic body radiation therapy (not recorded which). DNA of the CDR3: TGTGCCAGCAGCTTAACAGGGTTCAGGAATGAAAAACTGTTTTTT. Protein sequence: CASSLTGFRNEKLFF.